These 32 T cell receptor beta chains originate from one sample sequenced in a study of CD8+ T cells in alopecia areata. Stated treatment: oral pan-JAK inhibitor, 5-10 mg twice daily. TCR sequencing used cDNA made by reverse transcription of extracted RNA. The method was immunoSEQ multiplex PCR; TCRdb's version includes in-frame clones alone and lacks a portion of them. The table includes 95,000 to 150,000 clones, about 50% detected once. Sequences were derived from CD4+ T cells sorted from blood, sampled at week 4, from a patient treated with tofacitinib. Every receptor here comes from a human donor with alopecia areata.

The rearrangement links TRBV30 to TRBJ1-2, with D possibly being TRBD1 (5 bases). This CDR3 is built from 13 residues. Trimming stripped 1 base from V and 3 bases from J, with 9 bases between. The germline CDR1 and CDR2 sequences are GTSNPN and SVGIG (reference sequence). The CDR3 sequence is CAWSAGGYYGYTF. The CDR3 nucleotides read TGTGCCTGGAGTGCGGGGGGGTACTATGGCTACACCTTC.

This clone was observed a single time. V usage is TRBV10-2 and J usage is TRBJ2-5; a possible D gene is TRBD2 (6 bases). CDR3 length: 13 amino acids. The germline gives CDR1 WSHSY, CDR2 SAAADI. V was pared by 3 bases and J by 5 bases, with 10 bases between. CDR3 sequence: CASSDPGRETQYF. The CDR3 region has the DNA TGCGCCAGCAGTGATCCGGGGAGGGAGACCCAGTACTTC.

Only a few counts were recorded for this clone. The chain has TRBV4-1 and TRBJ2-3; TRBD2 matches at 8 bases. The CDR3 runs 17 residues. Germline trimming cut 0 bases from V and 0 bases from J; bases unmatched to any gene: 5. Germline V gene data show CDR1 as MGHRA and CDR2 as YSYEKL. DNA for the CDR3: TGCGCCAGCAGCCAAGATCCACCTAGCGGGAGCACAGATACGCAGTATTTT. Translated: CASSQDPPSGSTDTQYF.

This clone has only a few counts. This rearrangement joins TRBV5-1 to TRBJ2-4; 9 bases line up with TRBD1. The CDR3 length is 17 residues. Germline V gene sequence: CDR1 SGHRS, CDR2 YFSETQ. With V trimmed by 4 bases and J by 0 bases, 8 bases remained unmatched. CDR3 loop: CASSPGQGNLAKNIQYF. CDR3 DNA: TGCGCCAGCAGCCCTGGACAGGGGAACCTAGCCAAAAACATTCAGTACTTC.

The V gene is TRBV7-2, the J gene TRBJ2-7; D possibly matches TRBD1 or TRBD2 (5 bases each). The CDR3 consists of 15 residues. Germline V gene lookup returns CDR1 SGHTA and CDR2 FQGNSA. The V gene lost 5 bases and the J gene lost 0 bases, with 14 bases spanning the gap. DNA for the CDR3: TGTGCCAGCAGCAGAACCGGGACGGACTCCTACGAGCAGTACTTC. Amino acids: CASSRTGTDSYEQYF.

This rearrangement joins TRBV30 to TRBJ2-6; D gene unclear. The CDR3 is made up of 15 amino acids. CDR1 and CDR2 from the germline V gene are GTSNPN and SVGIG (reference sequence). V lost 5 bases, J lost 1 base, and 12 bases lay in between. CDR3 DNA sequence: TGTGCCTGGGGACGTAGTAGATCTGGGGCCAACGTCCTGACTTTC. This codes for CAWGRSRSGANVLTF.

The count of this clone is one. This CDR3 is CASSLGHETQYF. In DNA, the CDR3 is TGTGCCAGCAGCTTAGGCCACGAGACCCAGTACTTC. The rearrangement joins TRBV7-3 to TRBJ2-5, with D uncertain. This CDR3 contains 12 residues. Trimming shortened V by 2 bases and J by 5 bases, and 6 bases separated the two germline ends. Germline-derived CDR1 and CDR2 are SGHTA and FQGTGA.

The chain joins TRBV30 to TRBJ1-2, with D unresolved. CDR3 size: 13 residues. Trimming took 4 bases from V and 5 from J, leaving 14 bases between them. CDR1 and CDR2 (germline): GTSNPN, SVGIG (reference sequence). The CDR3 DNA sequence: TGTGCCTGGATCCCGCGGGAGCCTTATGGCTACACCTTC. Translated, it gives CAWIPREPYGYTF.

This clone was observed a few times. The J gene is TRBJ2-4, the V gene TRBV5-1; 12 bases align to TRBD1. The germline V gene encodes CDR1 SGHRS and CDR2 YFSETQ. CDR3 length equals 16 residues. The V segment lost 4 bases and the J segment 2 bases; nucleotides outside the gene matches: 4. The CDR3 nucleotides read TGCGCCAGCAGCAGGGACAGGGGGCTTACCAAAAACATTCAGTACTTC. It specifies CASSRDRGLTKNIQYF.

V usage is TRBV7-2 and J usage is TRBJ2-3; 8 positions agree with TRBD2. J lost 5 bases, V lost 5 bases, and 15 bases had no gene match. The CDR3 length is 17 residues. The germline V gene has CDR1 SGHTA and CDR2 FQGNSA. The CDR3 is CASSAQPGLARRDTQYF. Written as DNA, the CDR3 is TGTGCCAGCAGCGCCCAACCTGGACTAGCCCGACGAGATACGCAGTATTTT.

This chain's CDR3 is CASSYPGTSGTDTQYF. The DNA for the CDR3 is TGTGCCAGCAGTTACCCCGGGACTAGCGGGACAGATACGCAGTATTTT. The J gene is TRBJ2-3, the V gene TRBV6-5; TRBD2 agrees at 12 bases. Germline V gene data show CDR1 as MNHEY and CDR2 as SVGAGI. The CDR3 spans 16 residues. The ends lost 2 bases at V and 3 bases at J; junction bases unmatched: 3.

V gene TRBV29-1 combines with J gene TRBJ2-6; possible D gene TRBD1, 5 bases. The CDR3 loop spans 14 amino acids. The V gene lost 1 base and the J gene lost 2 bases, with 6 bases spanning the gap. CDR1 SQVTM and CDR2 ANQGSEA come from the germline V gene. CDR3 sequence: CSVEAGTGANVLTF. CDR3 coding DNA: TGCAGCGTTGAAGCAGGGACTGGGGCCAACGTCCTGACTTTC.

The chain couples TRBV30 to TRBJ1-1, with TRBD1 matching 7 bases. CDR3 size: 15 residues. The germline V gene has CDR1 GTSNPN and CDR2 SVGIG (reference sequence). V dropped 4 bases and J dropped 1; count of bases not matched to a gene: 9. The CDR3 DNA sequence: TGTGCCTGGACTCCCCTGGGGACAGCGAACACTGAAGCTTTCTTT. Protein sequence: CAWTPLGTANTEAFF.

A few counts support this clone. This chain joins TRBV29-1 and TRBJ2-5; D remains ambiguous. This CDR3 is built from 12 residues. Germline lookup yields CDR1 SQVTM and CDR2 ANQGSEA. V lost 2 bases and J lost 6, with 10 bases in between. Written as DNA, the CDR3 is TGCAGCGTTGAATTCACTGGAAAGACCCAGTACTTC. Protein sequence: CSVEFTGKTQYF.

This clone was seen a handful of times. J is TRBJ2-5 and V is TRBV15, with TRBD2 identical over 8 bases. CDR3 length: 15 residues. From germline, CDR1 is LNHNV and CDR2 YYDKDF (reference sequence). V gave up 1 base and J gave up 5 bases; unmatched junction bases: 6. The CDR3 DNA reads TGTGCCACCAGCAGAGCACGGGAGGGAGGGGAGACCCAGTACTTC. It is translated as CATSRAREGGETQYF. Full variable domain (rest looked up from reference TRBV15 and TRBJ2-5): DAMVIQNPRYQVTQFGKPVTLSCSQTLNHNVMYWYQQKSSQAPKLLFHYYDKDFNNEADTPDNFQSRRPNTSFCFLDIRSPGLGDTAMYLCATSRAREGGETQYFGPGTRLLVL.

V usage is TRBV29-1 and J usage is TRBJ2-5, with TRBD1 matching over 8 bases. CDR1 SQVTM and CDR2 ANQGSEA come from the germline V gene. Losses at the gene ends were 7 bases for V and 5 bases for J; bases not matched to a gene: 12. The CDR3 is 14 amino acids. DNA for the CDR3: TGCAGCGGTAACCCCCAGGGGGCATTTGAGACCCAGTACTTC. The encoded protein is CSGNPQGAFETQYF.

The gene calls are TRBV29-1 and TRBJ1-3; D not certain. Deletions cut 5 bases from V and 2 bases from J, with 13 bases between. Germline values: CDR1 SQVTM, CDR2 ANQGSEA. This CDR3 has 14 residues. As DNA, the CDR3 is TGCAGCGTTTCGCGTCGGTCAACTGGAAACACCATATATTTT. It translates to CSVSRRSTGNTIYF.

This clone showed up just a few times. This sequence joins TRBV4-1 and TRBJ2-7; perhaps TRBD2 as D (5 bases). This CDR3 is built from 15 residues. The V and J ends lost 1 base and 2 bases respectively, with 12 bases between them. Germline V gene sequence: CDR1 MGHRA, CDR2 YSYEKL. In DNA, the CDR3 is TGCGCCAGCAGCCAAGCCCCCAGCGGCACCTACGAGCAGTACTTC. This sequence encodes CASSQAPSGTYEQYF.

Comment on this clone: One end of the junction varies from germline; a read error may be responsible. CDR3 bases: TGCAGCGTTGGTTTCGGGGTCTTC. It codes for CSVGFGVF. The chain uses TRBV29-1 and TRBJ1-2; D is undetermined. Germline V CDR1 and CDR2: SQVTM, ANQGSEA. This CDR3 spans 8 amino acids.

This clone occurred a few times. V is TRBV2 and J is TRBJ1-4, with D possibly being TRBD1 (5 bases). The CDR3 length is 14 residues. V was trimmed by 3 bases and J by 6 bases, leaving 11 bases between them. Germline-derived CDR1 and CDR2 are SNHLY and FYNNEI. In DNA, the CDR3 is TGTGCCAGCAGTGATAGAGGGGTGGATGAAAAACTGTTTTTT. It encodes CASSDRGVDEKLFF.

This clone was counted between two and nine times. CDR3 coding DNA: TGTGCCAGCCGTGGCCGAGGGCCGGATAGCAATCAGCCCCAGCATTTT. Encoded protein: CASRGRGPDSNQPQHF. V is TRBV2 and J is TRBJ1-5; D is unresolved. This CDR3 has 16 residues. Germline V gene sequence: CDR1 SNHLY, CDR2 FYNNEI. V shed 8 bases and J shed 0 bases, with 17 bases lying between them.

Only a few counts were recorded for this clone. The J gene is TRBJ2-3, the V gene TRBV14, with D perhaps TRBD2 (6 bases). V was trimmed by 0 bases and J by 3 bases, leaving 16 bases between them. CDR1 and CDR2 (germline): SGHDN, FVKESK. The CDR3 contains 17 residues. For the CDR3, the DNA is TGTGCCAGCAGCCAAGATACCGCGGGGAAAAGGACAGATACGCAGTATTTT. This codes for CASSQDTAGKRTDTQYF.

The V call is TRBV6-5, the J call TRBJ1-5; D perhaps matches TRBD1 (5 bases). Germline values: CDR1 MNHEY, CDR2 SVGAGI. V was clipped by 0 bases and J by 4 bases, with 10 bases between them. This CDR3 comprises 15 residues. The CDR3 loop reads CASSYSWGVNQPQHF. The CDR3, as DNA: TGTGCCAGCAGTTACTCGTGGGGGGTGAATCAGCCCCAGCATTTT.

Here the CDR3 DNA reads TGTGCTAGTGGTTTGGTTCAGGGGCTGTACTTC. Protein: CASGLVQGLYF. This sequence joins TRBV12-5 and TRBJ2-4, with TRBD1 as a possible D gene (6 bases). The CDR3 contains 11 residues. Germline-derived CDR1 and CDR2 are LGHNT and FRNRAP. Trimming shortened V by 0 bases and J by 15 bases, and 9 bases separated the two germline ends.

The V and J genes are TRBV27 and TRBJ1-2; D unclear. This CDR3 has 13 amino acids. The V end lost 4 bases, the J end lost 8 bases, and 14 bases lay between the germline ends. The V gene's germline CDR1 is MNHEY and CDR2 SMNVEV (reference sequence). The DNA for the CDR3 is TGTGCCAGCAGTTCTGATTGGCGGTACGGCTACACCTTC. Translating it yields CASSSDWRYGYTF.

This chain links TRBV4-2 with TRBJ1-2, with D hard to call. Trimming removed 0 bases at V and 4 bases at J, with 3 bases between. Looked up from germline, CDR1 is LGHNA and CDR2 is YNFKEQ. CDR3 size: 12 residues. The CDR3 here is CASSQDTYGYTF. In DNA form, the CDR3 reads TGTGCCAGCAGCCAAGATACCTATGGCTACACCTTC.

The rearrangement joins TRBV5-4 to TRBJ1-1; D gene uncertain. Trimming pared 4 bases from V and 4 bases from J, leaving 11 bases between. The length of the CDR3 is 13 residues. Germline CDR1 is SGHNT and CDR2 is YYREEE (reference sequence). CDR3 nucleotides: TGTGCCAGCAGCCATGGAGGATCCACTGAAGCTTTCTTT. This codes for CASSHGGSTEAFF.

This clone was counted between two and nine times. Within the sample, other DNA sequences also encode this same CDR3. The CDR3 DNA is TGCAGCGTGGAGGGAGGCCTTGGTACAGATACGCAGTATTTT. Translating it yields CSVEGGLGTDTQYF. The chain joins TRBV29-1 to TRBJ2-3; weak D call: TRBD2 (6 bases). There are 14 residues in the CDR3. Germline CDR1 and CDR2: SQVTM and ANQGSEA. V lost 6 bases, J lost 3 bases, and 16 bases lay in between.

This clone was found once. The rearrangement uses TRBV6-5 and TRBJ2-5; no clear D. The CDR3 totals 13 residues. Trimming took 0 bases from V and 5 from J, leaving 7 bases between them. Germline V gene data show CDR1 as MNHEY and CDR2 as SVGAGI. The CDR3 region is CASSYSYSETQYF. DNA of the CDR3: TGTGCCAGCAGTTACTCGTACTCCGAGACCCAGTACTTC.

This clone turned up a few times. The chain uses TRBV29-1 and TRBJ1-1, with 7 bases aligning to TRBD1. V shed 7 bases, J shed 5 bases, and the junction held 7 bases outside the gene matches. The CDR3 sequence is 12 residues long. Germline V CDR1 and CDR2: SQVTM, ANQGSEA. The CDR3 DNA reads TGCAGCGATAGGGGGCTGGGGACTGAAGCTTTCTTT. Translation gives CSDRGLGTEAFF.

This chain joins TRBV29-1 and TRBJ1-2; no firm D call. The CDR3 has 12 residues. The V and J ends lost 1 base and 7 bases respectively, with 10 bases between them. Germline assignment: CDR1 SQVTM and CDR2 ANQGSEA. The CDR3 sequence is CSVEGGEIGYTF. The CDR3 DNA reads as TGCAGCGTTGAAGGGGGAGAGATTGGCTACACCTTC.

The chain uses TRBV25-1 and TRBJ2-3; D possibly corresponds to TRBD2 (6 bases). Per germline, CDR1 MGHDK and CDR2 SYGVNS. This CDR3 region has 14 residues. Trimming took off 5 bases at V and 1 base at J, with 10 bases between the two ends. CDR3 sequence (DNA): TGTGCCAGCAGTAGGGAGGCGGGCACAGATACGCAGTATTTT. Translation gives CASSREAGTDTQYF. The whole variable domain, filled in from reference TRBV25-1 and TRBJ2-3, reads EADIYQTPRYLVIGTGKKITLECSQTMGHDKMYWYQQDPGMELHLIHYSYGVNSTEKGDLSSESTVSRIRTEHFPLTLESARPSHTSQYLCASSREAGTDTQYFGPGTRLTVL.